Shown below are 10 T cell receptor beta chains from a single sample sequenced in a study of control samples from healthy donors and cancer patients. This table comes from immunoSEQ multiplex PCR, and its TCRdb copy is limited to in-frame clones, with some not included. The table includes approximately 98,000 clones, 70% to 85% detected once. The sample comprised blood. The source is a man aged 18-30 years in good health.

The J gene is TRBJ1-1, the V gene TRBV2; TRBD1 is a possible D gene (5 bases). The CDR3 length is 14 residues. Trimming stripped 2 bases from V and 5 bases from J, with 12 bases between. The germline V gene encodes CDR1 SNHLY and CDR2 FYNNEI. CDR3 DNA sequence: TGTGCCAGCAGTGAAAGGGCCGGGGGAACTGAAGCTTTCTTT. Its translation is CASSERAGGTEAFF.

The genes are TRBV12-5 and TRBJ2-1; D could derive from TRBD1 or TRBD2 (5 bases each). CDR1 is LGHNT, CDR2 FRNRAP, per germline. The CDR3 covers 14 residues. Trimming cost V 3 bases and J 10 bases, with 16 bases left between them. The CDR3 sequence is CASGLEGHRGEQFF. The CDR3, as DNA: TGTGCTAGTGGTTTAGAAGGCCATCGGGGCGAGCAGTTCTTC.

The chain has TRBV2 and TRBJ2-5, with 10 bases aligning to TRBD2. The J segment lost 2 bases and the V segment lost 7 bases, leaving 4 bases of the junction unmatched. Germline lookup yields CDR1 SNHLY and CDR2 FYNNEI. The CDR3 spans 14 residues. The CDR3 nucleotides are TGTGCCAGCATTCCGACTAGCGGGCAAGAGACCCAGTACTTC. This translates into CASIPTSGQETQYF. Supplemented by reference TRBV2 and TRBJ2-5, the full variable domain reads EPEVTQTPSHQVTQMGQEVILRCVPISNHLYFYWYRQILGQKVEFLVSFYNNEISEKSEIFDDQFSVERPDGSNFTLKIRSTKLEDSAMYFCASIPTSGQETQYFGPGTRLLVL.

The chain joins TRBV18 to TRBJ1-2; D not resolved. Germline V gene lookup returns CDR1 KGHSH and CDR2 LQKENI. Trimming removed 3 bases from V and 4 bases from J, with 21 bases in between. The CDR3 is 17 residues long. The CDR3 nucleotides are TGTGCCAGCTCACCGATAGAGGGTGGGTCGGCCCTCTATGGCTACACCTTC. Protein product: CASSPIEGGSALYGYTF.

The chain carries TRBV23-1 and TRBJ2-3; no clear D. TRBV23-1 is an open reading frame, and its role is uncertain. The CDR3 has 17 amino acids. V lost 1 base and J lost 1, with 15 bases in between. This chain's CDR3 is CASSQLRESRCTDTQYF. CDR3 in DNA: TGCGCCAGCAGTCAATTGAGAGAGAGTCGATGCACAGATACGCAGTATTTT.

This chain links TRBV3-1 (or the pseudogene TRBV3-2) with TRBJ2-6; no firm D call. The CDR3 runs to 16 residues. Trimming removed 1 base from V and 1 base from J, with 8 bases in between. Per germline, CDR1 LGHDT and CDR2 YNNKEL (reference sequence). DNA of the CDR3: TGTGCCAGCAGCCAAGGTGGTCGATCTGGGGCCAACGTCCTGACTTTC. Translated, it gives CASSQGGRSGANVLTF.

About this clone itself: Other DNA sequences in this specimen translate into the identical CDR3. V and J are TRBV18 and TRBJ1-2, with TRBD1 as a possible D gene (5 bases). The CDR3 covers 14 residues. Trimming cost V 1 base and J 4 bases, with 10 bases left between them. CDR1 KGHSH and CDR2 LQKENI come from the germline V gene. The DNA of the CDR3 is TGTGCCAGCTCACCACAGGGGCCGACCTATGGCTACACCTTC. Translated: CASSPQGPTYGYTF. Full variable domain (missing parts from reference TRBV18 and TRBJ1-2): NAGVMQNPRHLVRRRGQEARLRCSPMKGHSHVYWYRQLPEEGLKFMVYLQKENIIDESGMPKERFSAEFPKEGPSILRIQQVVRGDSAAYFCASSPQGPTYGYTFGSGTRLTVV.

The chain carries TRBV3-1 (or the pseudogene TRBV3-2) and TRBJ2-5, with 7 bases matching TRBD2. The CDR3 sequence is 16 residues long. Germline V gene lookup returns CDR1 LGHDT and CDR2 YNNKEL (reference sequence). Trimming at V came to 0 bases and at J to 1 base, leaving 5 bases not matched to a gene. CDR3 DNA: TGTGCCAGCAGCCAAGACCCCGGGGGGACCCAAGAGACCCAGTACTTC. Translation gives CASSQDPGGTQETQYF.

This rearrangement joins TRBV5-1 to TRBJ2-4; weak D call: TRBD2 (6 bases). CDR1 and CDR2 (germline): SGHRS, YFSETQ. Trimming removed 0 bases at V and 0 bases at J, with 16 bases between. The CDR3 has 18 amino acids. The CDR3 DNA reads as TGCGCCAGCAGCTTGGGATCCGGGACTCGGGTAGCCAAAAACATTCAGTACTTC. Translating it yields CASSLGSGTRVAKNIQYF.

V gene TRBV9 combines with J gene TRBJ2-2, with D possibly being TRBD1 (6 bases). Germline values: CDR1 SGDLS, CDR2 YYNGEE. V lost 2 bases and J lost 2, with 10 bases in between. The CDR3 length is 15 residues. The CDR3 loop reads CASSVRQDNTGELFF. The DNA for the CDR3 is TGTGCCAGCAGCGTTAGACAGGATAACACCGGGGAGCTGTTTTTT. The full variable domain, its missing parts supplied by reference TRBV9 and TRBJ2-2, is DSGVTQTPKHLITATGQRVTLRCSPRSGDLSVYWYQQSLDQGLQFLIQYYNGEERAKGNILERFSAQQFPDLHSELNLSSLELGDSALYFCASSVRQDNTGELFFGEGSRLTVL.